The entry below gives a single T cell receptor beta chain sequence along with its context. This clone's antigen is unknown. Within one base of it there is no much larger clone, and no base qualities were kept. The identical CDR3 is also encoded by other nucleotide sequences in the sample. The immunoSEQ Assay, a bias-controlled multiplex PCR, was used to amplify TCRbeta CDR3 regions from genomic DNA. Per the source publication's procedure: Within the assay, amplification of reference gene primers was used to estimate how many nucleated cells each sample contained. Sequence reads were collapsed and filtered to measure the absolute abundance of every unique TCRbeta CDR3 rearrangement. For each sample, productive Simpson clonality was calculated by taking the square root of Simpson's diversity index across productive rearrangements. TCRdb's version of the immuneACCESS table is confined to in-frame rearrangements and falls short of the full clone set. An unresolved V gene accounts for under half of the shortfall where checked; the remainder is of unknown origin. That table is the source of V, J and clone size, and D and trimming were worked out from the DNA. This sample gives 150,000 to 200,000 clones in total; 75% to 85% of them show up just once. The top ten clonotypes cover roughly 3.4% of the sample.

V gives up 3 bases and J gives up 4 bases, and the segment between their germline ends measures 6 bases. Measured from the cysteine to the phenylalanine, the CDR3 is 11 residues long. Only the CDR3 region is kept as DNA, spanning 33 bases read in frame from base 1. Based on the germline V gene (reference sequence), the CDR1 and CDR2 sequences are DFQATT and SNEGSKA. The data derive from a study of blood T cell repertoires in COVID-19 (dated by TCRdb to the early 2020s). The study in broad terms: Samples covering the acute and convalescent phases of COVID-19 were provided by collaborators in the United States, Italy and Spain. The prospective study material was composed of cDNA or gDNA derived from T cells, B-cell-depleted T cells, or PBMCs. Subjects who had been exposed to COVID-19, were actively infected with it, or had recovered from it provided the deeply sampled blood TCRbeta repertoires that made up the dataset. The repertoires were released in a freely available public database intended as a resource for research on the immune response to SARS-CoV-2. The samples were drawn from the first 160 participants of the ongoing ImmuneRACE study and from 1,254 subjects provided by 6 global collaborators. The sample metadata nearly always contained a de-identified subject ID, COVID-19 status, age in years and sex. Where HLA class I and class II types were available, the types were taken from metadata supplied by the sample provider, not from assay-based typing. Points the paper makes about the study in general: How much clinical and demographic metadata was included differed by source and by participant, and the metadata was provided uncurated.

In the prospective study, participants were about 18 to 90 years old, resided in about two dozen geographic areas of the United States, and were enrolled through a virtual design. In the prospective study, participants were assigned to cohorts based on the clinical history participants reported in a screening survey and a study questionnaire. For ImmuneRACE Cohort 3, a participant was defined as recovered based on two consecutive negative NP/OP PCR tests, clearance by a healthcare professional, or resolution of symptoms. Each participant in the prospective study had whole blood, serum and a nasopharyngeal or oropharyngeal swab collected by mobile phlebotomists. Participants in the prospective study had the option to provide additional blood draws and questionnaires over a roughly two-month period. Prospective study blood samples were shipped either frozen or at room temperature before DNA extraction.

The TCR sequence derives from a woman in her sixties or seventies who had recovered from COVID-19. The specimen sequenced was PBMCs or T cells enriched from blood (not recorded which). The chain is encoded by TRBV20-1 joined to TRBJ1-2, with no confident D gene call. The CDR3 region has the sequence CSASDGYGYTF. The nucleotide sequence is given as TGCAGTGCTAGTGACGGCTATGGCTACACCTTC.